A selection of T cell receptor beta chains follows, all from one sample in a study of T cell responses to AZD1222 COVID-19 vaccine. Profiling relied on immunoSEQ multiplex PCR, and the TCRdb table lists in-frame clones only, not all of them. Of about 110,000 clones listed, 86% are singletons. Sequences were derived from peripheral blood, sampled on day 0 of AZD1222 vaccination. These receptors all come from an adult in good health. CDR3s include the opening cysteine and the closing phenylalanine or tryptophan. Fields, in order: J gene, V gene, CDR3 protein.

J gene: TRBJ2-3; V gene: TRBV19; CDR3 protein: CASQQGDTDTQYF
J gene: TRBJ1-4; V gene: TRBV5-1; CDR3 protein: CASSSGTWGEKLFF
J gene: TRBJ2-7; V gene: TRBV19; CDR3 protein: CASSTQTGLEQYF
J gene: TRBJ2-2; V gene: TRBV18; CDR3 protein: CASSPQREAGELFF
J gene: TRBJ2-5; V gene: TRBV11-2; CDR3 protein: CASSQRDFQETQYF
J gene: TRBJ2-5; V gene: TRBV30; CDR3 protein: CAWSVGRLQETQYF
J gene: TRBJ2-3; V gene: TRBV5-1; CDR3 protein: CASSWRGTGRTDTQYF
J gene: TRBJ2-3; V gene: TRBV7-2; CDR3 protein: CASSSRTGADTQYF
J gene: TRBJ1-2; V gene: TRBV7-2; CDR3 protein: CASSSQLGSRGYTF
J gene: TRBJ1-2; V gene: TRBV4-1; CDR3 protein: CASSQDRLAVIGYTF
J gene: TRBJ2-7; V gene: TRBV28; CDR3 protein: CASSPGWQGAYEQYF
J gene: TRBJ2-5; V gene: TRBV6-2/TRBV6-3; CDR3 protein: CASSYYGQETQYF
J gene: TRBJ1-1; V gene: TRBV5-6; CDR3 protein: CASSPFARNTEAFF
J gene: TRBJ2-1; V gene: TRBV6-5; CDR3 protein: CASSYSSSSYNEQFF
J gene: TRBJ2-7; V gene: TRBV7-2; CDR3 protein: CASSFGQLPYEQYF
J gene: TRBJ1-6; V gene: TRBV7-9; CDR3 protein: CASSLQGTDNSPLHF
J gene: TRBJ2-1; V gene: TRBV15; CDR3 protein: CATSPLLQGFDNEQFF
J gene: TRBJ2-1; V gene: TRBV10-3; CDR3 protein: CAISSGTGSNEQFF
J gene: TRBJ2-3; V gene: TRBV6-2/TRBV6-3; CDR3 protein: CASSYPTTDTQYF
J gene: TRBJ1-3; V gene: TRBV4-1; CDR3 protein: CASSEQSSGNTIYF
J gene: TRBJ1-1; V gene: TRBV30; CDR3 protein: CAWRTGGTSNTEAFF
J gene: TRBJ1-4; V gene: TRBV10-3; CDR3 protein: CAISESSGSEKLFF
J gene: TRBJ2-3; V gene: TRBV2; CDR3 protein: CASSFGTSGADTQYF
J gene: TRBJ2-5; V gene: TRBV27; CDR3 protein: CASRVAGGRETQYF
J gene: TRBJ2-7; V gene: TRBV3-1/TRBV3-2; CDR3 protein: CASSQDADWRKIFYEQYF
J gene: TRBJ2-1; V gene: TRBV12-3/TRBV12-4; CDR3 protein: CASRPTGLALQFF
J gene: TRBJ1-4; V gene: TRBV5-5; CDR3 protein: CASSLVRGETNEKLFF
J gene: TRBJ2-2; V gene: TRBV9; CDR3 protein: CASSGGGRLMTGELFF
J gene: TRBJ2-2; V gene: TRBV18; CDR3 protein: CASSRQGADTGELFF
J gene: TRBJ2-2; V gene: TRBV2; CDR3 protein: CASTGNTGQGTGELFF
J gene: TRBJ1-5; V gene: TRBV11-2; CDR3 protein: CASSTGTGRDRPQHF
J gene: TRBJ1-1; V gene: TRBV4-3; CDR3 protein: CASSQDPGHLNTEAFF
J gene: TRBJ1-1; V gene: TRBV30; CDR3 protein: CAWSWGQGRTEAFF
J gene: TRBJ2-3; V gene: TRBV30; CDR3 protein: CAWSGTSPDTQYF
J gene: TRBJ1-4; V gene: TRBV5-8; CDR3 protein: CASPPLEGLIDEKLFF
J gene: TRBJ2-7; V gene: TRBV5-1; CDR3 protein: CASSLGDRGYEQYF
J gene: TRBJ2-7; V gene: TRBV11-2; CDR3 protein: CASSPRTGPYEQYF
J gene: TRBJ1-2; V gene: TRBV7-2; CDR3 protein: CASSQGAGFYGYTF
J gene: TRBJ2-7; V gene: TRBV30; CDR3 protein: CAWSVRGRGDPDRQYF
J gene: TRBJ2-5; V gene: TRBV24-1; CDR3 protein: CATSDLEGILETQYF
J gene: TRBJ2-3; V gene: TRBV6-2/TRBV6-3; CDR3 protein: CASSEGQPDTQYF
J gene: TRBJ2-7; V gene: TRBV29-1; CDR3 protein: CSVLADTDGEQYF
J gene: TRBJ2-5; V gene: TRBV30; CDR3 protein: CAWSAGTSGGETQYF
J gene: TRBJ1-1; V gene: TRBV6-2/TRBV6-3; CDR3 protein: CASSFDSPEAFF
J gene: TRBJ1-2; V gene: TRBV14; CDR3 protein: CASNSGRTNGYTF
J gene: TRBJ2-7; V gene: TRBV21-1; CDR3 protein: CASSNRGGQYF
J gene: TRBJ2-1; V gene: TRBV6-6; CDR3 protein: CASSRQAPSSYNEQFF
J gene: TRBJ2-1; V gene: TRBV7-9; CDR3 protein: CASSRVLNEQFF
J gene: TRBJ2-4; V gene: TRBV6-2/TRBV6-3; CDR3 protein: CASSRGGVKNIQYF
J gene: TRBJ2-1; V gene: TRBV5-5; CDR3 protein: CASSLAGSSYNEQFF
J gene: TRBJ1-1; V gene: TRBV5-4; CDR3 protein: CASSFTGGTEAFF
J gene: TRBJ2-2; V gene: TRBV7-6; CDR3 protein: CASSLGVVGELFF
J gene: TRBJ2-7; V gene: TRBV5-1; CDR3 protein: CASSLGQEFYEQYF